The TCR beta chain described here comes from a study of control samples from healthy donors and cancer patients. Germline CDR1 reads MNHEY; CDR2 reads SVGAGI. The CDR3 runs to 14 residues. The germline V and J ends were trimmed by 6 bases and 0 bases, with 11 bases remaining between them. Assay: immunoSEQ multiplex PCR; the TCRdb copy retains only in-frame clones and omits some. This table holds more than 65,000 clones, around nine tenths found once. The gene calls are TRBV6-5 and TRBJ2-5; no clear D gene. This receptor was identified in a woman aged 60-75 years with head and neck cancer. Sequencing input: PBMCs. CDR3 region: CASRTAGYQETQYF. The CDR3 DNA is TGTGCCAGCAGAACGGCCGGGTACCAAGAGACCCAGTACTTC.